The 8 T cell receptor beta chains below come from one sample, sequenced in a study of identical twins. Each CDR3 protein is one row after TCRdb ran MiXCR on the 5' RACE reads. The repertoire holds some 1,600,000 distinct CDR3 sequences, with around 33% as singletons. The source material was cord blood. The receptor set was obtained from a newborn girl in good health.

The rearrangement uses TRBV24-1 and TRBJ2-4, with no clear D. In germline, CDR1 is KGHDR, CDR2 SFDVKD. CDR3 length equals 13 residues. V lost 2 bases and J lost 13, with 14 bases in between. The CDR3 DNA is TGTGCCACCAGTGATTCACAGAGGAATGAGCAGTACTTC. Its protein is CATSDSQRNEQYF.

In DNA form, the CDR3 reads TGTGCCAGTAGTATGGGACGATCAGACAATGAGCAGTTCTTC. Its protein is CASSMGRSDNEQFF. This chain links TRBV19 with TRBJ2-1; D may be TRBD1 or TRBD2 (5 bases each). The germline CDR1 and CDR2 sequences are LNHDA and SQIVND (reference sequence). The V end lost 3 bases, the J end lost 5 bases, and 11 bases lay between the germline ends. The CDR3 runs to 14 residues.

The V gene is TRBV12-3 or TRBV12-4, the J gene TRBJ1-2; D is perhaps TRBD1 (5 bases). Deletions cut 3 bases from V and 5 bases from J, with 16 bases between. This CDR3 contains 15 residues. The CDR3 coding sequence is TGTGCCAGCAGTTTGAGGGGAAGGGGTAGTTATGGCTACACCTTC. Translated, it gives CASSLRGRGSYGYTF.

V and J are TRBV28 and TRBJ1-1; 9 bases fit TRBD1. The CDR3 spans 14 residues. Trimming removed 6 bases from V and 11 bases from J; junction bases left unmatched: 13. Germline CDR1 reads MDHEN; CDR2 reads SYDVKM. The CDR3 here is CASRNPRDREGAFF. Here the CDR3 DNA reads TGTGCCAGCAGAAACCCCCGGGACAGGGAAGGGGCTTTCTTT. Variable domain in full (rest from reference TRBV28 and TRBJ1-1): DVKVTQSSRYLVKRTGEKVFLECVQDMDHENMFWYRQDPGLGLRLIYFSYDVKMKEKGDIPEGYSVSREKKERFSLILESASTNQTSMYLCASRNPRDREGAFFGQGTRLTVV.

The sample holds one count of this clonotype. As DNA, the CDR3 is TGTGCCAGCGCGGTGGACAGAAATCAGCCCCAGCATTTT. Translated: CASAVDRNQPQHF. This sequence joins TRBV5-4 and TRBJ1-5; possible D gene TRBD1, 6 bases. The CDR3 runs to 13 residues. Trimming removed 7 bases at V and 4 bases at J, with 12 bases between. The V gene's germline CDR1 is SGHNT and CDR2 YYREEE (reference sequence).

The chain employs TRBV10-3 and TRBJ2-5; unclear D gene. The germline V and J ends were trimmed by 0 bases and 5 bases, with 13 bases remaining between them. In germline, CDR1 is ENHRY, CDR2 SYGVKD. The CDR3 consists of 15 residues. The CDR3 DNA follows: TGTGCCATCAGTGAGTCCGTCCTAGTGAGGGAGACCCAGTACTTC. It yields the protein CAISESVLVRETQYF.

The rearrangement uses TRBV7-2 and TRBJ2-1; D not resolved. This CDR3 comprises 16 residues. The ends were cut back, 2 bases at V and 0 bases at J, with 11 bases in the middle. Germline-derived CDR1 and CDR2 are SGHTA and FQGNSA. This CDR3 is CASSLTRSLSYNEQFF. The CDR3 coding sequence is TGTGCCAGCAGCTTAACACGGTCTCTCTCCTACAATGAGCAGTTCTTC.

The V gene is TRBV29-1, the J gene TRBJ1-5; perhaps TRBD1 as D (6 bases). From germline, CDR1 is SQVTM and CDR2 ANQGSEA. Trimming removed 1 base at V and 0 bases at J, with 13 bases between. The CDR3 loop spans 16 amino acids. In DNA form, the CDR3 reads TGCAGCGTTGAAGTCCTGCAGGGGAGTAGCAATCAGCCCCAGCATTTT. Protein sequence: CSVEVLQGSSNQPQHF.